This TCR beta chain is drawn from a study of CD4 T cells in relation to SARS-CoV-2 and coronaviruses. In the study overall: After roughly 11 days of antigen culture, PBMC TCR beta CDR3s were sequenced. Controls used an HIV-1 Nef peptide pool or no peptide. Findings and caveats of the study: Crossreactive clones expanded significantly less to SARS-CoV-2 than monoreactive clones. In around 60% of donors, memory CD4+ clonotypes crossrecognized SARS-CoV-2 and at least one common cold coronavirus spike.

Of note for this clone: Its antigen is unidentified.

Before the COVID-19 pandemic, during about 2010-2019, CD4+ T cells were taken from unexposed donors. Isolation of CD4+ T cells took place after nine to ten days in culture. Clones were sequenced by immunoSEQ multiplex PCR, and TCRdb holds only the in-frame ones, with some missing. Of roughly 20,000 clones listed, about 69% are singletons. The CDR3 sequence is 13 residues long. CDR1 and CDR2 (germline): SEHNR, FQNEAQ (reference sequence). Unmatched junction bases numbered 1, after V lost 1 base and J lost 6 bases. The sequenced sample was CD4+ T cells from PBMCs, cultured in vitro. The chain recombines TRBV7-9 with TRBJ2-7, with TRBD1 matching over 9 bases. The sequence was collected from a human donor in good health. The DNA of the CDR3 is TGTGCCAGCAGCTTAGGGGGACAGGGCGAGCAGTACTTC. As protein: CASSLGGQGEQYF.